The clone carrying this TCR beta chain was recorded once. The data were taken from a study of blood T cell repertoires in COVID-19. Here immunoSEQ multiplex PCR was the method, and the copy in TCRdb shows in-frame clones only, minus some. The data show 140,000 or so clones, just under 85% seen once. Germline V lookup: CDR1 SGDLS, CDR2 YYNGEE. The CDR3 covers 11 residues. The trim removed 5 bases at V and 8 bases at J, leaving 1 base unmatched. The receptor was isolated from a woman in her 50s with acute COVID-19. Source material: PBMCs or T cells enriched from blood (not recorded which). The chain is built from TRBV9 and TRBJ2-1; TRBD2 matches 7 bases. For the CDR3, the DNA is TGTGCCAGCAGTCGGGAGGATGAGCAGTTCTTC. It translates to CASSREDEQFF.